A selection of T cell receptor beta chains follows, all from one sample in a study of blood T cell repertoires in COVID-19. Assay used: immunoSEQ multiplex PCR; TCRdb lists only in-frame clones, some missing. The data contain about 410,000 clones, approximately 90% of them singletons. The sample consisted of peripheral blood. These receptors originate from a woman aged 40 to 50 with COVID-19, enrolled during active disease. Both conserved end residues are part of each CDR3. D genes are given only for firm matches. Not every row has a clone size; where given, it reads once, few, many or a size class.

clone_size d_call j_call v_call cdr3_nt cdr3_aa
. . TRBJ1-2 TRBV28 TGTGCCAGCAGTTCTCAGGGTAGGGACTATGGCTACACCTTC CASSSQGRDYGYTF
. . TRBJ2-7 TRBV7-8 TGTGCCAGCAGCTCCCTACAGGGAAGGTACGAGCAGTACTTC CASSSLQGRYEQYF
. TRBD1 TRBJ1-2 TRBV7-9 TGTGCCAGCAAGAGGGTAACAGGGGATTATGGCTACACCTTC CASKRVTGDYGYTF
. . TRBJ1-2 TRBV5-1 TGCGCCAGCAGCTTGGCACTGGGGGGTTTAAGCTATGGCTACACCTTC CASSLALGGLSYGYTF
. TRBD1 TRBJ2-2 TRBV5-6 TGTGCCAGCTTAAGGACAGGGCTCGCGAACACCGGGGAGCTGTTTTTT CASLRTGLANTGELFF
few . TRBJ2-7 TRBV7-9 TGTGCCAGCAGCCCAACAGGTATTCTCGGCGAGCAGTACTTC CASSPTGILGEQYF
. TRBD2 TRBJ2-7 TRBV27 TGTGCCAGTTTAGCGGGGGGGCCCTACGAGCAGTACTTC CASLAGGPYEQYF
. TRBD1 TRBJ1-2 TRBV27 TGTGCCAGCAGCTCAACAGGGGCCCTACATGGCTACACCTTC CASSSTGALHGYTF
. . TRBJ1-1 TRBV28 TGTGCCAGCAACGATCACATGAACACTGAAGCTTTCTTT CASNDHMNTEAFF
. . TRBJ2-7 TRBV6-5 TGTGCCAGCAGTTACTCGTTAGCGACACAGGGCGAGCAGTACTTC CASSYSLATQGEQYF
. . TRBJ1-6 TRBV18 TGTGCCAGCTCTCGACAGATAAATTCACCCCTCCACTTT CASSRQINSPLHF
. TRBD1 TRBJ1-2 TRBV27 TGTGCCAGCAGTCTGGGACAGGGGTGGGGTAACTATGGCTACACCTTC CASSLGQGWGNYGYTF
. . TRBJ1-5 TRBV28 TGTGCCAGCGGGAGGAGAGGGCCCATAAGATATCAGCCCCAGCATTTT CASGRRGPIRYQPQHF
few . TRBJ1-6 TRBV5-1 TGCGCCAGCAGCTTGGCCGTCGGCGGCACTAATAATTCACCCCTCCACTTT CASSLAVGGTNNSPLHF
. . TRBJ2-1 TRBV24-1 TGTGCCACCAGTAGTGGCAGGGGAAGCAATGAGCAGTTCTTC CATSSGRGSNEQFF
once TRBD2 TRBJ2-3 TRBV2 TGTGCCAGCACCACGAGGGACTACTATCGCCCAGATACGCAGTATTTT CASTTRDYYRPDTQYF
. TRBD1 TRBJ1-1 TRBV2 TGTGCCCGCACAGGGGAAGTGAACACTGAAGCTTTCTTT CARTGEVNTEAFF
. . TRBJ2-7 TRBV30 TGTGCCTGCCGCCCCGCCCAGGGCGAGCAGTACTTC CACRPAQGEQYF
. TRBD2 TRBJ2-5 TRBV4-3 TGCGCCAGCAGCCAAGTCGGCGGGGGGCTGGGTGAGACCCAGTACTTC CASSQVGGGLGETQYF
few TRBD2 TRBJ2-5 TRBV7-6 TGTGCCAGCAGCACGGGACTAGCGGGGGTTGTAGAGGAGACCCAGTACTTC CASSTGLAGVVEETQYF
. . TRBJ1-2 TRBV5-5 TGTGCCAGCACCCCGGCCCCACGGGATGGCTACACCTTC CASTPAPRDGYTF
few . TRBJ2-2 TRBV5-6 TGTGCCAGCAGCTTGGTACAGTTAGGCACCGGGGAGCTGTTTTTT CASSLVQLGTGELFF
. TRBD1 TRBJ1-2 TRBV5-1 TGCGCCAGCAGCATAGGACAGGGGGAGTCTTCGGATGGCTACACCTTC CASSIGQGESSDGYTF
. . TRBJ2-3 TRBV7-8 TGTGCCAGCAGCTTAACTATCCGGGGTAGCACAGATACGCAGTATTTT CASSLTIRGSTDTQYF
. . TRBJ2-2 TRBV7-3 TGTGCCAGCAGCTTCGGAGGACCCGGGGAGCTGTTTTTT CASSFGGPGELFF
. . TRBJ1-4 TRBV7-9 TGTGCCAGCAGCTCCCGTGGAGCGAATGAAAAACTGTTTTTT CASSSRGANEKLFF
. TRBD1 TRBJ2-3 TRBV29-1 TGCAGCGTTGAAGTGGGACAGGGGGCTACAGATACGCAGTATTTT CSVEVGQGATDTQYF
. TRBD2 TRBJ2-7 TRBV28 TGTGCCAGCAGTTTAAAACTAGCGGGACTGAGGGGGCCCTACGAGCAGTACTTC CASSLKLAGLRGPYEQYF
. . TRBJ1-2 TRBV4-3 TGCGCCAGCAGCCAAGATCGCGGGGTTACAGGAGGCTACACCTTC CASSQDRGVTGGYTF
. . TRBJ1-1 TRBV5-1 TGCGCCAGCACCCCCAGGGGAGGGCCAGGGAAAGCTTTCTTT CASTPRGGPGKAFF
. TRBD1 TRBJ1-1 TRBV10-3 TGTGCCATCAGTGATGGGCAGACAGGGGTGAACACTGAAGCTTTCTTT CAISDGQTGVNTEAFF
. . TRBJ2-1 TRBV7-2 TGTGCCAGCAGCTTATCACGGAATGAGCAGTTCTTC CASSLSRNEQFF
. . TRBJ2-5 TRBV7-6 TGTGCCAGCAGCTTAGACCGGGAATTCACTGCAGGGACCCAGTACTTC CASSLDREFTAGTQYF
. . TRBJ2-5 TRBV11-1 TGTGCCAGCAGCCCACGGTTGCTCCTCCAAGAGACCCAGTACTTC CASSPRLLLQETQYF
. TRBD2 TRBJ2-5 TRBV13 TGTGCCAGCAGCCCCCGGCTAGCGGGGGGGTCTCAAGAGACCCAGTACTTC CASSPRLAGGSQETQYF
. TRBD1 TRBJ2-5 TRBV6-5 TGTGCCAGCAGCCCGGGACAGGGATTCGAAGAGACCCAGTACTTC CASSPGQGFEETQYF
. TRBD1 TRBJ1-4 TRBV25-1 TGTGCCAGCAGTGGACACAGGGGGCTTGAAAAACTGTTTTTT CASSGHRGLEKLFF
once . TRBJ1-5 TRBV7-2 TGTGCCAGCAGCTCCCTCTTTAGCAATCAGCCCCAGCATTTT CASSSLFSNQPQHF
. . TRBJ2-1 TRBV7-3 TGTGCCAGCAGCTTCGACAGAGCCTCCTACAATGAGCAGTTCTTC CASSFDRASYNEQFF
. . TRBJ1-4 TRBV30 TGTGCCTGGCGAGACCGAGCAACTAATGAAAAACTGTTTTTT CAWRDRATNEKLFF
. . TRBJ2-7 TRBV30 TGTGCCTGGTCAAAGGGGGGGAGCTCCTACGAGCAGTACTTC CAWSKGGSSYEQYF
once . TRBJ2-5 TRBV29-1 TGCAGCGTTGAAGTTCTAGCAACAGAGACCCAGTACTTC CSVEVLATETQYF
once . TRBJ1-5 TRBV6-5 TGTGCCAGCAGTTACTCCCGGGGGGCCGATCAGCCCCAGCATTTT CASSYSRGADQPQHF
. TRBD2 TRBJ2-3 TRBV7-2 TGTGCCAGCAGCCATCGGGGGGGGGCGCAGTATTTT CASSHRGGAQYF